These 30 T cell receptor beta chains share one sample of origin, sequenced in a study of monozygotic twins with inflammatory bowel disease. TCRdb re-called the 5' RACE reads and shows each CDR3 protein once, DNA omitted. The table lists 310,000 or so distinct CDR3 sequences. The sequenced sample was blood. The receptors stem from a human donor with ulcerative colitis or Crohn's disease, or a healthy co-twin of an affected twin (not recorded which).

V usage is TRBV20-1 and J usage is TRBJ2-5; TCRdb lists TRBD2, though no DNA is available to test this call. Germline V gives CDR1 DFQATT, CDR2 SNEGSKA (reference sequence). The CDR3 spans 14 residues. CDR3 protein: CSATRTSGQETQYF.

The rearrangement links TRBV20-1 to TRBJ1-2; the D call from TCRdb, TRBD1, cannot be confirmed without DNA. This CDR3 has 14 residues. The germline V gene has CDR1 DFQATT and CDR2 SNEGSKA (reference sequence). This CDR3 is CSANEIQGAYGYTF.

The V call is TRBV20-1, the J call TRBJ2-7; with no DNA, the TCRdb D assignment of TRBD1 cannot be verified. The CDR3 length is 14 residues. Germline CDR1 is DFQATT and CDR2 is SNEGSKA (reference sequence). This CDR3 is CSASFREDSYEQYF.

The rearrangement uses TRBV20-1 and TRBJ2-2; the D gene TCRdb calls, TRBD1, cannot be checked with no DNA. The CDR3 contains 14 residues. CDR1 is DFQATT, CDR2 SNEGSKA, per germline (reference sequence). The CDR3 is CSATGGAAGGELFF.

The chain links TRBV7-8 to TRBJ2-1; TCRdb's D call of TRBD1 is untestable without DNA. The CDR3 is made up of 13 amino acids. CDR1 and CDR2 from the germline V gene are SGHVS and FQNEAQ. CDR3 residues: CASSLEVGTYQFF. The variable domain in full, with the rest retrieved from reference TRBV7-8 and TRBJ2-1, is GAGVSQSPRYKVAKRGQDVALRCDPISGHVSLFWYQQALGQGPEFLTYFQNEAQLDKSGLPSDRFFAERPEGSVSTLKIQRTQQEDSAVYLCASSLEVGTYQFFGPGTRLTVL.

V usage is TRBV6-1 and J usage is TRBJ2-1; TCRdb gives TRBD1 as the D gene, but with no DNA this cannot be confirmed. This CDR3 region has 13 residues. CDR1 is MNHNS, CDR2 SASEGT, per germline. The CDR3 here is CASTRGGFYEQFF.

This rearrangement joins TRBV20-1 to TRBJ2-7; TCRdb returns TRBD2, unconfirmable since there is no DNA. Per germline, CDR1 DFQATT and CDR2 SNEGSKA (reference sequence). This CDR3 has 15 amino acids. CDR3 protein: CSARDVGTRGYEQYF.

V is TRBV5-4 and J is TRBJ2-2; there is no DNA to check the TCRdb D call of TRBD2. CDR1 and CDR2 (germline): SGHNT, YYREEE (reference sequence). CDR3 length: 17 residues. This CDR3 reads CASSSLAGTPDTGELFF.

The chain combines TRBV2 with TRBJ2-3; checking the TCRdb D call of TRBD2 is not possible without DNA. The germline gives CDR1 SNHLY, CDR2 FYNNEI. The CDR3 covers 15 residues. CDR3 loop: CASRETSGGLTSQYF.

This chain links TRBV7-9 with TRBJ2-5; absent DNA, TCRdb's TRBD2 call cannot be checked. Germline V gene data show CDR1 as SEHNR and CDR2 as FQNEAQ (reference sequence). This CDR3 spans 16 amino acids. Here the CDR3 reads CASSLLGPAGQETQYF.

V and J are TRBV5-1 and TRBJ2-1; the D call from TCRdb, TRBD2, cannot be confirmed without DNA. Germline lookup yields CDR1 SGHRS and CDR2 YFSETQ. The CDR3 covers 16 residues. CDR3 protein: CASSLETSGSYNEQFF.

This sequence joins TRBV5-1 and TRBJ2-7; lacking DNA, the TRBD2 call made by TCRdb goes unchecked. This CDR3 has 17 amino acids. CDR1 and CDR2 from the germline V gene are SGHRS and YFSETQ. The CDR3 is CASSLAGTSGSIYEQYF.

CDR3 region: CASSGGQGNQPQHF. The genes are TRBV19 and TRBJ1-5; the D call from TCRdb, TRBD1, cannot be confirmed without DNA. CDR3 length: 14 residues. CDR1 LNHDA and CDR2 SQIVND come from the germline V gene (reference sequence). Drawing the rest from reference TRBV19 and TRBJ1-5, the complete variable domain is DGGITQSPKYLFRKEGQNVTLSCEQNLNHDAMYWYRQDPGQGLRLIYYSQIVNDFQKGDIAEGYSVSREKKESFPLTVTSAQKNPTAFYLCASSGGQGNQPQHFGDGTRLSIL.

The chain uses TRBV7-9 and TRBJ2-2; TCRdb's D call, TRBD1, is unchecked because there is no DNA. Germline V gene data show CDR1 as SEHNR and CDR2 as FQNEAQ (reference sequence). The CDR3 is 15 residues long. The CDR3 is CASPEGREPTGELFF.

The chain uses TRBV7-3 and TRBJ2-1; the TCRdb call, TRBD2, lacks DNA for checking. This CDR3 contains 13 residues. Germline assignment: CDR1 SGHTA and CDR2 FQGTGA. CDR3 amino acids: CASSPTTSDEQFF.

The genes are TRBV12-3 or TRBV12-4 and TRBJ2-7; checking the TCRdb D call of TRBD1 is not possible without DNA. The CDR3 runs 14 residues. CDR3 loop: CASSRRQGRNEQYF.

J is TRBJ2-1 and V is TRBV3-1; TCRdb gives TRBD1 as the D gene, but with no DNA this cannot be confirmed. The CDR3 has 15 residues. CDR1 is LGHDT, CDR2 YNNKEL, per germline (reference sequence). The CDR3 protein is CASSRQGGFYNEQFF.

The gene calls are TRBV20-1 and TRBJ1-4; TCRdb's D call of TRBD1 is untestable without DNA. The length of the CDR3 is 14 residues. Germline V gives CDR1 DFQATT, CDR2 SNEGSKA (reference sequence). The CDR3 is CSARIQDGREKLFF.

CDR3 in amino acids: CASSFTRGTDTQYF. This chain links TRBV12-3 or TRBV12-4 with TRBJ2-3; checking the TCRdb D call of TRBD2 is not possible without DNA. This CDR3 contains 14 residues.

The chain carries TRBV4-2 and TRBJ2-3. This CDR3 is 14 amino acids long. Germline V gene lookup returns CDR1 LGHNA and CDR2 YNFKEQ. This chain's CDR3 is CASSQVDSTDTQYF.

The genes are TRBV30 and TRBJ2-5. The germline CDR1 and CDR2 sequences are GTSNPN and SVGIG (reference sequence). This CDR3 spans 14 amino acids. CDR3 sequence: CAWNLLRWEETQYF.

The chain couples TRBV7-2 to TRBJ2-7; TCRdb designates TRBD1, a call that cannot be tested without DNA. The germline V gene has CDR1 SGHTA and CDR2 FQGNSA. The CDR3 runs 15 residues. The CDR3 sequence: CASSLSGGGSYEQYF.

The V call is TRBV27, the J call TRBJ2-7. Germline CDR1 MNHEY, CDR2 SMNVEV (reference sequence). There are 15 residues in the CDR3. The chain's CDR3 is CASSFITETSVWQYF.

This chain connects TRBV12-3 or TRBV12-4 to TRBJ2-1; lacking DNA, the TRBD2 call made by TCRdb goes unchecked. The CDR3 spans 14 residues. The CDR3 reads CASSFEGAGNEQFF.

The V and J genes are TRBV5-6 and TRBJ2-7. This CDR3 is built from 14 residues. Per germline, CDR1 SGHDT and CDR2 YYEEEE. This CDR3 is CASSFAGASYEQYF.

The chain joins TRBV2 to TRBJ2-1; the TCRdb call, TRBD2, lacks DNA for checking. Germline values: CDR1 SNHLY, CDR2 FYNNEI. The CDR3 extends over 16 amino acids. CDR3 region: CASSGEGGISYNEQFF.

This sequence joins TRBV20-1 and TRBJ2-6; TCRdb's D call, TRBD2, is unchecked because there is no DNA. CDR1 is DFQATT, CDR2 SNEGSKA, per germline (reference sequence). This CDR3 is built from 17 residues. CDR3 in amino acids: CSARGLADTSGANVLTF.

V is TRBV5-1 and J is TRBJ2-5; TCRdb's D call, TRBD2, is unchecked because there is no DNA. Germline V lookup: CDR1 SGHRS, CDR2 YFSETQ. The CDR3 consists of 15 residues. The CDR3 loop reads CASSQSGTFQETQYF.

The chain carries TRBV18 and TRBJ1-2. The germline CDR1 and CDR2 sequences are KGHSH and LQKENI. The CDR3 spans 14 residues. This CDR3 reads CASSPYGSSGGYTF. The variable domain in full, completed from reference TRBV18 and TRBJ1-2, reads NAGVMQNPRHLVRRRGQEARLRCSPMKGHSHVYWYRQLPEEGLKFMVYLQKENIIDESGMPKERFSAEFPKEGPSILRIQQVVRGDSAAYFCASSPYGSSGGYTFGSGTRLTVV.

V and J are TRBV20-1 and TRBJ2-7; the TCRdb call, TRBD1, lacks DNA for checking. The germline V gene has CDR1 DFQATT and CDR2 SNEGSKA (reference sequence). CDR3 size: 15 residues. The CDR3 spells CSARDGGRGLDEQYF.